The T cell receptor (beta chain) under discussion was sequenced for a study of cytomegalovirus exposure and HLA in healthy donors. Background on the study: When 398 donors were genotyped, around 77% of them were found to fall in the Caucasian-associated ancestry cluster. Broader study findings: Some V segments could not be told apart, so they were left out, TRBV6-2 and TRBV6-3 among them. HLA alleles showed associations with 16,951 TCR beta sequences in a later analysis, at a 0.05 false discovery rate.

The CDR3 consists of 15 residues. Germline CDR1 reads MNHNY; CDR2 reads SVGAGI (reference sequence). Losses at the gene ends were 2 bases for V and 5 bases for J; bases not matched to a gene: 6. At collection, donors were nominally healthy, but unrecorded immune exposures were probable. The PCR had 60 Vbeta and 13 Jbeta primers. Only in-frame clones appear in the TCRdb table, and some are missing; sequencing was by immunoSEQ multiplex PCR. The sample carries about 59,000 clones, roughly 77% recorded once. Remarks on this clone: Its antigen is undetermined.

V usage is TRBV6-6 and J usage is TRBJ1-5, with 7 bases lining up with TRBD1. Sequenced: PBMCs. The sequence was collected from a man between 25 and 39 years old in good health and CMV-seropositive. The CDR3 nucleotides are TGTGCCAGCAGTTACACCGACAGGGTGTATCAGCCCCAGCATTTT. It codes for CASSYTDRVYQPQHF.